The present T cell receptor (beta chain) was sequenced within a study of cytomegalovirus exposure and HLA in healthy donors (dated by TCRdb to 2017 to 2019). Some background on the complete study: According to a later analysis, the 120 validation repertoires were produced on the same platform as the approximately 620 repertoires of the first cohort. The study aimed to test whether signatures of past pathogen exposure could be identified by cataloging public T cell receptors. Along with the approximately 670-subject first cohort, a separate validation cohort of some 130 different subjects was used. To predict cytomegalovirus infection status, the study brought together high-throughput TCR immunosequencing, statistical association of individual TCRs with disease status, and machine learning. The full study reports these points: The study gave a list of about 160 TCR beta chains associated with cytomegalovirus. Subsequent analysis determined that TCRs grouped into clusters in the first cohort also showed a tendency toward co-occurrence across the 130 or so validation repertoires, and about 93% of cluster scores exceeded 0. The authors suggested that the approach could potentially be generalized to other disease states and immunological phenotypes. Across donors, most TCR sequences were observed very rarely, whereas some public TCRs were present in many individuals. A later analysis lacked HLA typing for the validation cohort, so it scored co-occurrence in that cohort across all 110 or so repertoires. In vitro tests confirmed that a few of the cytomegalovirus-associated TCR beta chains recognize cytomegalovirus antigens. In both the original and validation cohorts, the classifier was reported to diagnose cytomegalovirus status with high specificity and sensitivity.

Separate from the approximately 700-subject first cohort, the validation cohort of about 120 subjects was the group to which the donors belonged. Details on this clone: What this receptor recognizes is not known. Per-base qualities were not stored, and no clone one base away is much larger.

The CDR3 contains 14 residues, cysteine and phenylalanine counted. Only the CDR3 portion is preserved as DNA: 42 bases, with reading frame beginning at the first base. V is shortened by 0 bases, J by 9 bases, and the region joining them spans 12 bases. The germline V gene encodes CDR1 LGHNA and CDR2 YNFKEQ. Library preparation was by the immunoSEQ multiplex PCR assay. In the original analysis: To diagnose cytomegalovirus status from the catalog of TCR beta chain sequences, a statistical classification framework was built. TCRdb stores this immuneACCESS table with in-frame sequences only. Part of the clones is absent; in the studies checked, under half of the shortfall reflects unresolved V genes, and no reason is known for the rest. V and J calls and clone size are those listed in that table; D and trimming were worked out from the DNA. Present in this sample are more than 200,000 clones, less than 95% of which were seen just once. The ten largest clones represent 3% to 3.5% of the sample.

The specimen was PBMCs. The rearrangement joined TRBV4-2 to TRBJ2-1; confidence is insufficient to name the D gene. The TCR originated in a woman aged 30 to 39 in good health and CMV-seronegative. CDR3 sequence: CASSQESRAVEQFF. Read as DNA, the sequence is TGTGCCAGCAGCCAAGAGAGTCGTGCGGTTGAGCAGTTCTTC.